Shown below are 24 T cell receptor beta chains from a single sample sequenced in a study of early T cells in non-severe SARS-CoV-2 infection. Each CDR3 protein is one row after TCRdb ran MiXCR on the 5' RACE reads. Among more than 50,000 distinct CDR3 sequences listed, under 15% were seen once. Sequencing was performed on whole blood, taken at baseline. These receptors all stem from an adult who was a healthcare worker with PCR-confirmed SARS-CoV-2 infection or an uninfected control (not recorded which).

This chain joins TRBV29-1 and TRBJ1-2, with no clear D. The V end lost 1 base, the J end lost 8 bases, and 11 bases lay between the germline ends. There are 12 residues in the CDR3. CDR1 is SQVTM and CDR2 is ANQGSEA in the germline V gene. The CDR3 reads CSVEVPPAGYTF. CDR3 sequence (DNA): TGCAGCGTTGAAGTCCCCCCGGCAGGCTACACCTTC.

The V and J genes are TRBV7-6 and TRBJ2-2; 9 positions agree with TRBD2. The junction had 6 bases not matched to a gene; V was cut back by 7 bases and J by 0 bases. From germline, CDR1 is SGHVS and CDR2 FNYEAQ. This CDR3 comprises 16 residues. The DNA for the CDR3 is TGTGCCAGCACCCCGCGGGGGGGGGCGAACACCGGGGAGCTGTTTTTT. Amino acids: CASTPRGGANTGELFF.

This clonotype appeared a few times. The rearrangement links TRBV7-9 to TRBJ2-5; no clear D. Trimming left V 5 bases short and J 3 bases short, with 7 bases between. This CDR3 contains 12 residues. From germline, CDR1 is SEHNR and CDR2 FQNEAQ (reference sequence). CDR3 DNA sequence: TGTGCCAGCAGCCAATCGAAAGAGACCCAGTACTTC. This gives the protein CASSQSKETQYF.

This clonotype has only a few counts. The CDR3 DNA sequence: TGTGCCAGCAGCTCCCATCGTTGGACCGAGCAGTACTTC. Translated, it gives CASSSHRWTEQYF. The chain links TRBV7-3 to TRBJ2-7, with no clear D. The germline V gene has CDR1 SGHTA and CDR2 FQGTGA. Trimming took off 4 bases at V and 6 bases at J, with 13 bases between the two ends. The CDR3 spans 13 residues.

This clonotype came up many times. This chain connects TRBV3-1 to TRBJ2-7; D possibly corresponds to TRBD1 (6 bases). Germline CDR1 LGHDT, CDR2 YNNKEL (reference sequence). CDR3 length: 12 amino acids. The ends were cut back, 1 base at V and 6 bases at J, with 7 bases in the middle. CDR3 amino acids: CASSQARGEQYF. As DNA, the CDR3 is TGTGCCAGCAGCCAAGCCAGGGGCGAGCAGTACTTC.

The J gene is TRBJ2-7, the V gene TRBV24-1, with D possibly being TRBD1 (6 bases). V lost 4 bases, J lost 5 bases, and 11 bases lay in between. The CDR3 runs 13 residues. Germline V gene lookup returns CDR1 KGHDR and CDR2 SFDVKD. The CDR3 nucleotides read TGTGCCACCAGTGAAACTGACAGGAACGAGCAGTACTTC. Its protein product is CATSETDRNEQYF.

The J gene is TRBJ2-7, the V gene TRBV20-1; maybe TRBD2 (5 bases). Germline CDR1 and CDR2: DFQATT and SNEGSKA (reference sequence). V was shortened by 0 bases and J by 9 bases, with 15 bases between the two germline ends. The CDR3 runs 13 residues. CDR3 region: CSARDQRWARQYF. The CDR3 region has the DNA TGCAGTGCTAGAGATCAGCGGTGGGCCAGGCAGTACTTC.

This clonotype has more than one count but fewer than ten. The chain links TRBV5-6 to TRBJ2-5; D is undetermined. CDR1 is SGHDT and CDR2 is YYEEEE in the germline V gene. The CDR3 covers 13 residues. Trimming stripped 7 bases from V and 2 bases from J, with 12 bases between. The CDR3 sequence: CASQSVGQETQYF. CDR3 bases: TGTGCCAGCCAGAGTGTTGGTCAAGAGACCCAGTACTTC.

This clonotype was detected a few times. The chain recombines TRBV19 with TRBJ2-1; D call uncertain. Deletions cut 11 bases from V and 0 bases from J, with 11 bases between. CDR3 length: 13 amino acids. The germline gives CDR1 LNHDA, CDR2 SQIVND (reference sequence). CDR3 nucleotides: TGTGCCGTAAGCCCAAGCTCCTACAATGAGCAGTTCTTC. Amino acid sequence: CAVSPSSYNEQFF.

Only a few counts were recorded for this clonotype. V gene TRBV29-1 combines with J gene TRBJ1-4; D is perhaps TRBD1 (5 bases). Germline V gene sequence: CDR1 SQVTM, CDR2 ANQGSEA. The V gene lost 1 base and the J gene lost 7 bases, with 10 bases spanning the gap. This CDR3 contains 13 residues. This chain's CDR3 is CSVEGRGSEKLFF. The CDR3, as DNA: TGCAGCGTTGAAGGAAGGGGAAGTGAAAAACTGTTTTTT.

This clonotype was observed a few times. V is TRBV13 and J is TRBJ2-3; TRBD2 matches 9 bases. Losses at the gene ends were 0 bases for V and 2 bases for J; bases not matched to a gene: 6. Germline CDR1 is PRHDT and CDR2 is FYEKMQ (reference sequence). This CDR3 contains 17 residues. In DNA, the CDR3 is TGTGCCAGCAGCTTAGGAGGCGGCGGGAGGGACACAGATACGCAGTATTTT. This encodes CASSLGGGGRDTDTQYF. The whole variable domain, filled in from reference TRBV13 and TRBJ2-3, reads AAGVIQSPRHLIKEKRETATLKCYPIPRHDTVYWYQQGPGQDPQFLISFYEKMQSDKGSIPDRFSAQQFSDYHSELNMSSLELGDSALYFCASSLGGGGRDTDTQYFGPGTRLTVL.

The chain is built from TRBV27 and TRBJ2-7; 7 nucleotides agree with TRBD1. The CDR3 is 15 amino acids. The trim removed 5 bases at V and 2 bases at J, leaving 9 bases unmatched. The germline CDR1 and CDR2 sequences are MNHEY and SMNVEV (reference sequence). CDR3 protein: CASSPKGAGTYEQYF. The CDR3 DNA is TGTGCCAGCAGTCCCAAGGGGGCAGGGACCTACGAGCAGTACTTC.

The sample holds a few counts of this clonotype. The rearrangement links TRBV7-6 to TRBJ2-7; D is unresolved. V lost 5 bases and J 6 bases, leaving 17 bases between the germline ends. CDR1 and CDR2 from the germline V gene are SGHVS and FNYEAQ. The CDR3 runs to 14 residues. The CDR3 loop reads CASSRAPEETEQYF. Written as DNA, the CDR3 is TGTGCCAGCAGCCGGGCCCCAGAGGAGACCGAGCAGTACTTC.

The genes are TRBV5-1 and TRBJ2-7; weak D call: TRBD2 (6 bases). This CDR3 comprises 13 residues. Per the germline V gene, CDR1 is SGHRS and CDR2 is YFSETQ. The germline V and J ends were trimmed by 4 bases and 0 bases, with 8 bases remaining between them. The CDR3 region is CASSGGSSYEQYF. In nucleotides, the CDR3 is TGCGCCAGCAGCGGGGGGAGCTCCTACGAGCAGTACTTC.

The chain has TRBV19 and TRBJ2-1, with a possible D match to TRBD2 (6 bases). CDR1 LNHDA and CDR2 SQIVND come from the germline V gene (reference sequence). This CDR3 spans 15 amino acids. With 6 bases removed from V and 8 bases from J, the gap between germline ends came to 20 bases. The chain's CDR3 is CASSWYGRTLDEQFF. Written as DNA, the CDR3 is TGTGCCAGTAGCTGGTACGGGAGAACCCTCGATGAGCAGTTCTTC.

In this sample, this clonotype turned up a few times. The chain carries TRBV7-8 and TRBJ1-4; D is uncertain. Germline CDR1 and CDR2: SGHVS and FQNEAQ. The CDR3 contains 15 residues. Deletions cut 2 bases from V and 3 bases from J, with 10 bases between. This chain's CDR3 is CASSLTRRPNEKLFF. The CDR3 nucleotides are TGTGCCAGCAGCTTAACAAGGAGACCTAATGAAAAACTGTTTTTT.

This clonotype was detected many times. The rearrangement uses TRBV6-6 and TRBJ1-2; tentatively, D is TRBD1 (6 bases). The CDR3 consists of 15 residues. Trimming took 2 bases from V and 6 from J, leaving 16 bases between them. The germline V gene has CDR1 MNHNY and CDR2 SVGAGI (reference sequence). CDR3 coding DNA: TGTGCCAGCAGTTACAGCCCCCACAGGGCGGATGGCTACACCTTC. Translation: CASSYSPHRADGYTF.

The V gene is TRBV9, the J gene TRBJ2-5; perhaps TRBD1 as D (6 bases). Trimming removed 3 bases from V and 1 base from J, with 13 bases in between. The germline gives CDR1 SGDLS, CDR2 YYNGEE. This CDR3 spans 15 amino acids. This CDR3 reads CASSARQAIQETQYF. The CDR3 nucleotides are TGTGCCAGCAGCGCCCGACAGGCGATCCAAGAGACCCAGTACTTC. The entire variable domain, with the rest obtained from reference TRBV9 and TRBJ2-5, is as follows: DSGVTQTPKHLITATGQRVTLRCSPRSGDLSVYWYQQSLDQGLQFLIQYYNGEERAKGNILERFSAQQFPDLHSELNLSSLELGDSALYFCASSARQAIQETQYFGPGTRLLVL.

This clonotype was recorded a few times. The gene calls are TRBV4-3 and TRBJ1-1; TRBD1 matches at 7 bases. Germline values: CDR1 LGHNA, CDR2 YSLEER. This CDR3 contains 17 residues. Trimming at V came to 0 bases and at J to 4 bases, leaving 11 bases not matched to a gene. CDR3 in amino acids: CASSQDLGTVATTEAFF. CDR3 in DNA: TGCGCCAGCAGCCAAGATCTTGGGACAGTGGCCACCACTGAAGCTTTCTTT.

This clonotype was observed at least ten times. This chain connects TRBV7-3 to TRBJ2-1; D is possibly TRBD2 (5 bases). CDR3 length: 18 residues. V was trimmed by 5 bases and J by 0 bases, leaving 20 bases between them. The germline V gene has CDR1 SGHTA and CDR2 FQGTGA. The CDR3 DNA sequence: TGTGCCAGCAGCCCCAGCCCTATAACTAGGAGCTCCTACAATGAGCAGTTCTTC. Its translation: CASSPSPITRSSYNEQFF.

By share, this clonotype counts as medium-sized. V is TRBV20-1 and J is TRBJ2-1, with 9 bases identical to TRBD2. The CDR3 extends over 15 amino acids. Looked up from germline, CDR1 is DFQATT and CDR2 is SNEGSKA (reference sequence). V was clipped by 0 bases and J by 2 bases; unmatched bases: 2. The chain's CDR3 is CSARDRLAAYNEQFF. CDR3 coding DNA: TGCAGTGCTAGAGATAGACTAGCGGCCTACAATGAGCAGTTCTTC.

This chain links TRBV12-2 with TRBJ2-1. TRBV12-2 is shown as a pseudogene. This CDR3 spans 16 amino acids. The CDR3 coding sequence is TGTGCAAGTCGCTTGAATAAAGCGATACCAGGAAATGAGCAGTTCTTC. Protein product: CASRLNKAIPGNEQFF.

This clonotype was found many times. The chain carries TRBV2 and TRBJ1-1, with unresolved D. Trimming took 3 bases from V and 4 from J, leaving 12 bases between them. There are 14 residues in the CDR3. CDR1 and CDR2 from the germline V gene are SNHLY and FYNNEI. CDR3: CASSDGGRSTEAFF. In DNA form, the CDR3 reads TGTGCCAGCAGTGATGGTGGCCGATCCACTGAAGCTTTCTTT.

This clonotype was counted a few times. CDR3 amino acids: CARSVRLAASTDTQYF. The CDR3 DNA follows: TGTGCCAGAAGCGTCCGACTAGCAGCAAGCACAGATACGCAGTATTTT. The V gene is TRBV5-3, the J gene TRBJ2-3; TRBD2 matches at 7 bases. TRBV5-3 qualifies as an ORF whose function is uncertain. V trimming: 4 bases; J trimming: 0 bases; junction bases outside the gene matches: 8. The CDR3 consists of 16 residues.